The present T cell receptor beta chain was sequenced within a study of cytomegalovirus exposure and HLA in healthy donors. A single count supports this clone. Its matching antigen is unknown. Study-level results: Within an earlier analysis, most TCR beta V segments proved productive either about 90% or about 30% of the time. Based on reports, TCR beta sequences accurately predicted HLA-A and HLA-B alleles for most subjects. Later analysis demonstrated an association between a missense DCLRE1C variant and TCR beta V- and J-gene trimming. TCR beta chains numbering roughly 150 were designated cytomegalovirus-associated.

It was with 60 Vbeta and 13 Jbeta primers that the PCR ran. Only in-frame clones appear in the TCRdb table, and some are missing; sequencing was by immunoSEQ multiplex PCR. Here the sample spans 150,000 to 200,000 clones, 60% to 80% being singletons. This receptor was taken from a man in his late teens or twenties in good health and CMV-seropositive. Sequenced: PBMCs.

As DNA, the CDR3 is TGCGCCAGCAGCTGGACAGGGCCGTATAGCAATCAGCCCCAGCATTTT. Translation: CASSWTGPYSNQPQHF. The chain recombines TRBV5-1 with TRBJ1-5; 8 nucleotides line up with TRBD1. V trimming: 3 bases; J trimming: 0 bases; junction bases outside the gene matches: 5. The CDR3 extends over 16 amino acids. Germline V lookup: CDR1 SGHRS, CDR2 YFSETQ. The whole variable domain, filled in from reference TRBV5-1 and TRBJ1-5, reads KAGVTQTPRYLIKTRGQQVTLSCSPISGHRSVSWYQQTPGQGLQFLFEYFSETQRNKGNFPGRFSGRQFSNSRSEMNVSTLELGDSALYLCASSWTGPYSNQPQHFGDGTRLSIL.